One sample yielded the 17 T cell receptor beta chains listed below, sequenced in a study of read filtering for tumor transcriptome and immune sequencing. From roughly 400 ng of RNA, a library with molecular barcoded alpha/delta and beta/gamma adaptors was made. Each CDR3 protein gets one entry after TCRdb re-called the reads with MiXCR. Of about 90,000 distinct CDR3 sequences detected, 12% appear once; the ten largest clones hold about 16%. The material sequenced was a population of CD138-negative cells sorted from bone marrow. The receptors were gathered from a donor at least 40 years old with multiple myeloma.

The sample holds many counts of this clonotype. The chain has TRBV20-1 and TRBJ2-1; TRBD2 aligns across 10 bases. The length of the CDR3 is 14 residues. The germline gives CDR1 DFQATT, CDR2 SNEGSKA (reference sequence). Trimming cost V 5 bases and J 5 bases; bases outside gene matches: 6. The CDR3 region is CSAGAGGGHNEQFF. CDR3 nucleotide sequence: TGCAGTGCTGGAGCGGGAGGGGGCCACAATGAGCAGTTCTTC.

The chain carries TRBV11-2 and TRBJ2-1, with D perhaps given as TRBD1 or TRBD2 (5 bases each). The germline V gene encodes CDR1 SGHAT and CDR2 FQNNGV. V was clipped by 8 bases and J by 7 bases, with 15 bases between them. The CDR3 is 13 residues long. This CDR3 is CASSWGTGNEQFF. In DNA form, the CDR3 reads TGTGCCAGCTCATGGGGGACGGGTAATGAGCAGTTCTTC.

This clonotype has at least ten counts. V usage is TRBV28 and J usage is TRBJ2-2, with a tentative D call TRBD2 (7 bases). Germline V gene data show CDR1 as MDHEN and CDR2 as SYDVKM. The length of the CDR3 is 14 residues. The ends were cut back, 7 bases at V and 5 bases at J, with 14 bases in the middle. The CDR3 reads CASTLGGATGELFF. In DNA, the CDR3 is TGTGCCAGCACCTTGGGGGGGGCGACCGGGGAGCTGTTTTTT.

This clonotype was found many times. The rearrangement joins TRBV3-1 to TRBJ2-1; a weak D match, TRBD1 (5 bases). With 2 bases removed from V and 6 bases from J, the gap between germline ends came to 8 bases. Germline lookup yields CDR1 LGHDT and CDR2 YNNKEL (reference sequence). The CDR3 has 13 amino acids. In DNA form, the CDR3 reads TGTGCCAGCAGCCAATCAAGGGGCAATGAGCAGTTCTTC. It is translated as CASSQSRGNEQFF.

On this clonotype: A much larger clone differs by one base, so this may be a read error. The V gene is TRBV20-1, the J gene TRBJ1-5; TRBD1 might be the D (6 bases). Germline loops: CDR1 DFQATT, CDR2 SNEGSKA (reference sequence). CDR3 length: 14 residues. Trimming left V 1 base short and J 9 bases short, with 16 bases between. As DNA, the CDR3 is TGCAGTGCTAGAGTGGGGGCCAAAACGCTGCCCCAGCATTTT. It specifies CSARVGAKTLPQHF.

The gene calls are TRBV5-1 and TRBJ1-1; D is unresolved. The germline CDR1 and CDR2 sequences are SGHRS and YFSETQ. Deletions cut 0 bases from V and 4 bases from J, with 10 bases between. This CDR3 is 14 amino acids long. The CDR3 here is CASSLVGGRTEAFF. The CDR3 bases are TGCGCCAGCAGCTTGGTTGGAGGGCGCACTGAAGCTTTCTTT.

There are many counts of this clonotype. V gene TRBV10-3 combines with J gene TRBJ1-1; D not certain. Per the germline V gene, CDR1 is ENHRY and CDR2 is SYGVKD. V lost 4 bases, J lost 0 bases, and 9 bases lay in between. The CDR3 runs 14 residues. CDR3 residues: CAISGGSLNTEAFF. CDR3 coding DNA: TGTGCCATCAGTGGAGGCTCCTTGAACACTGAAGCTTTCTTT.

In its sample, this clonotype was seen a few times. The chain has TRBV7-9 and TRBJ1-2; a possible D gene is TRBD1 (5 bases). Germline loops: CDR1 SEHNR, CDR2 FQNEAQ (reference sequence). CDR3 length: 15 amino acids. Trimming cost V 5 bases and J 7 bases, with 20 bases left between them. CDR3 in DNA: TGTGCCAGCAGCCCCTCGATGGAGGGGCGGACTGGCTACACCTTC. Encoded protein: CASSPSMEGRTGYTF.

This clonotype was seen just once. A clone one base away is much larger, so this may be a read error. The chain carries TRBV29-1 and TRBJ1-5, with D possibly matching TRBD1 (6 bases). CDR3 length equals 15 residues. V was trimmed by 2 bases and J by 3 bases, leaving 14 bases between them. Germline assignment: CDR1 SQVTM and CDR2 ANQGSEA. The CDR3 is CSVEWRGAYNQPQHF. The CDR3 coding sequence is TGCAGCGTTGAATGGCGGGGGGCCTACAATCAGCCCCAGCATTTT.

This clonotype was recorded many times. The chain carries TRBV12-3 or TRBV12-4 and TRBJ2-5; 8 bases are a match to TRBD1. J gave up 5 bases and V 7 bases, and 9 bases lay outside the gene matches. CDR3 length: 14 residues. The CDR3 nucleotides are TGTGCCAGCATCCAACAGGGGGTAGAGGAGACCCAGTACTTC. This encodes CASIQQGVEETQYF.

This clonotype has at least ten counts. The chain links TRBV28 to TRBJ1-1; 7 bases map to TRBD1. The CDR3 spans 16 residues. The trim removed 4 bases at V and 0 bases at J, leaving 8 bases unmatched. Per germline, CDR1 MDHEN and CDR2 SYDVKM. In DNA form, the CDR3 reads TGTGCCAGCAGTTCCATCAAGACAGGGTTGAACACTGAAGCTTTCTTT. Its protein product is CASSSIKTGLNTEAFF.

This clonotype was observed a few times. A much more abundant neighbour one base away suggests this may be a read error. The chain is built from TRBV29-1 and TRBJ2-2; TRBD1 might be the D (6 bases). The length of the CDR3 is 14 residues. Germline lookup yields CDR1 SQVTM and CDR2 ANQGSEA. Trimming took off 4 bases at V and 4 bases at J, with 13 bases between the two ends. The CDR3 sequence: CSVVVLGATGELFF. The CDR3 nucleotides read TGCAGCGTTGTAGTACTGGGGGCCACCGGGGAGCTGTTTTTT.

The table lists this clonotype with many counts. V usage is TRBV19 and J usage is TRBJ1-5; D uncertain. From germline, CDR1 is LNHDA and CDR2 SQIVND (reference sequence). The CDR3 runs 16 residues. V lost 5 bases and J lost 7, with 21 bases in between. DNA for the CDR3: TGTGCCAGTAGTTCAATACCGGGCTCCGTTGCCCAGCCCCAGCATTTT. Translating gives CASSSIPGSVAQPQHF. Full variable domain (outside the CDR3, taken from reference TRBV19 and TRBJ1-5): DGGITQSPKYLFRKEGQNVTLSCEQNLNHDAMYWYRQDPGQGLRLIYYSQIVNDFQKGDIAEGYSVSREKKESFPLTVTSAQKNPTAFYLCASSSIPGSVAQPQHFGDGTRLSIL.

The chain couples TRBV5-1 to TRBJ2-7, with a tentative D call TRBD2 (5 bases). V was trimmed by 5 bases and J by 2 bases, leaving 14 bases between them. This CDR3 region has 14 residues. Germline CDR1 is SGHRS and CDR2 is YFSETQ. CDR3 sequence: CASRGYGEPYEQYF. CDR3 nucleotide sequence: TGCGCCAGCAGAGGGTATGGGGAGCCCTACGAGCAGTACTTC. The full variable domain, rest sourced from reference TRBV5-1 and TRBJ2-7, is KAGVTQTPRYLIKTRGQQVTLSCSPISGHRSVSWYQQTPGQGLQFLFEYFSETQRNKGNFPGRFSGRQFSNSRSEMNVSTLELGDSALYLCASRGYGEPYEQYFGPGTRLTVT.

This clonotype was seen a few times. CDR3 nucleotides: TGTGCCAGCAGCCCCGGACAGGGGGCGCAACAGCCCCAGCATTTT. Translating gives CASSPGQGAQQPQHF. The rearrangement uses TRBV7-2 and TRBJ1-5; 11 positions agree with TRBD1. The CDR3 sequence is 15 residues long. V lost 5 bases and J lost 7; bases outside the gene matches: 7. From germline, CDR1 is SGHTA and CDR2 FQGNSA. The whole variable domain, filled in from reference TRBV7-2 and TRBJ1-5, reads GAGVSQSPSNKVTEKGKDVELRCDPISGHTALYWYRQSLGQGLEFLIYFQGNSAPDKSGLPSDRFSAERTGGSVSTLTIQRTQQEDSAVYLCASSPGQGAQQPQHFGDGTRLSIL.

The chain is built from TRBV7-9 and TRBJ2-1; 7 bases fit TRBD1. The CDR3 contains 14 residues. Unmatched junction bases numbered 1, after V lost 2 bases and J lost 3 bases. Germline V lookup: CDR1 SEHNR, CDR2 FQNEAQ (reference sequence). The CDR3 reads CASSLRGLYNEQFF. The CDR3 DNA reads TGTGCCAGCAGCTTAAGGGGGCTCTACAATGAGCAGTTCTTC. Full variable domain (missing parts from reference TRBV7-9 and TRBJ2-1): DTGVSQNPRHKITKRGQNVTFRCDPISEHNRLYWYRQTLGQGPEFLTYFQNEAQLEKSRLLSDRFSAERPKGSFSTLEIQRTEQGDSAMYLCASSLRGLYNEQFFGPGTRLTVL.

This clonotype was seen at least ten times. The chain uses TRBV9 and TRBJ2-5; no clear D gene. The CDR3 consists of 15 residues. CDR1 and CDR2 from the germline V gene are SGDLS and YYNGEE. V was shortened by 4 bases and J by 4 bases, with 17 bases between the two germline ends. Written as DNA, the CDR3 is TGTGCCAGCAGCCCCAGAGATAACAGTGCAGAGACCCAGTACTTC. Amino acid sequence: CASSPRDNSAETQYF.